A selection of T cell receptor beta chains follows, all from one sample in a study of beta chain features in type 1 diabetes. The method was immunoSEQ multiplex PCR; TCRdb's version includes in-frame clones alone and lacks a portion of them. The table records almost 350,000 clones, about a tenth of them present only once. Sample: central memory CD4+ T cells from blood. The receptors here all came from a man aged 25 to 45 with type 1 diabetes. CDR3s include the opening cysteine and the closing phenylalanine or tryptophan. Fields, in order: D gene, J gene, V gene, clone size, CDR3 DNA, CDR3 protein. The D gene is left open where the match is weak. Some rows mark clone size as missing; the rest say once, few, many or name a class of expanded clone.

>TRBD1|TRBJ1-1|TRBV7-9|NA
TGTGCCAGCAGCACTGGACAGGGGGCTGACACTGAAGCTTTCTTT
CASSTGQGADTEAFF
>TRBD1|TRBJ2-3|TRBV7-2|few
TGTGCCAGCAGCTTCCACCGGGACAGGGCAGATACGCAGTATTTT
CASSFHRDRADTQYF
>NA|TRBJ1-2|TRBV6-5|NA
TGTGCCAGCAGCTCGGGCGAGTATGGCTACACCTTC
CASSSGEYGYTF
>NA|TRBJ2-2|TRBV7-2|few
TGTGCCAGCAGCTTCGACAGGCGTACCGCGAACACCGGGGAGCTGTTTTTT
CASSFDRRTANTGELFF
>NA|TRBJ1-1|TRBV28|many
TGTGCCAGCAGTTCCATACGCTATTCACAGGGACGTAACACTGAAGCTTTCTTT
CASSSIRYSQGRNTEAFF
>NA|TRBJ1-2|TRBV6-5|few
TGTGCCAGCAGTTACTCAACAGGGAGGTATGGCTACACCTTC
CASSYSTGRYGYTF
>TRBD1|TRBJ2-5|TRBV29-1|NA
TGCAGCGTTGAGCGGACAGGGGGAGGGCAAGAGACCCAGTACTTC
CSVERTGGGQETQYF
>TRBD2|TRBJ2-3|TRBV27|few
TGTGCCAGCAGTCTACTAAACGGGGGGGGCACAGATACGCAGTATTTT
CASSLLNGGGTDTQYF
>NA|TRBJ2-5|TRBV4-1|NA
TGCGCCAGCAGCCAAGATAACTCGAGGCCTAGGGGGGCCGGCCAGTACTTC
CASSQDNSRPRGAGQYF
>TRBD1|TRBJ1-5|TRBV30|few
TGTGCCTGGGGGACAGGGGTTCAGCCCCAGCATTTT
CAWGTGVQPQHF
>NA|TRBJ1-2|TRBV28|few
TGTGCCAGCAGTTTAAATTCGAAAGGCTACACCTTC
CASSLNSKGYTF
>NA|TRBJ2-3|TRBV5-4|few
TGTGCCAGCAGCTTGGTCAAGGACATTTACACAGATACGCAGTATTTT
CASSLVKDIYTDTQYF
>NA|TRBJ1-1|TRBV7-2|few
TGTGCCAGCAGCCGCTTTAGGGACACTGAAGCTTTCTTT
CASSRFRDTEAFF
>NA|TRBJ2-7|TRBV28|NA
TGTGCCAGCAGAGCACCGGGACGGTCCTACGAGCAGTACTTC
CASRAPGRSYEQYF
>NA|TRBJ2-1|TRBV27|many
TGTGCCATTCAGAAGGGCCATGAGCAGTTCTTC
CAIQKGHEQFF
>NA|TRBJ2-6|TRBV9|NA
TGTGCCAGCAGCGTTCAACCAGGGCTATCTGGGGCCAACGTCCTGACTTTC
CASSVQPGLSGANVLTF
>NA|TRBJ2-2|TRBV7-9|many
TGTGCCAGCAGCTTATCGAGCGTTGGCACCGGGGAGCTGTTTTTT
CASSLSSVGTGELFF
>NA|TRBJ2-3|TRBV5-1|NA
TGCGCCAGCAGCTTGGTCGACCCTAGCACAGATACGCAGTATTTT
CASSLVDPSTDTQYF
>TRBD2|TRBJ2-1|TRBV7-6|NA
TGTGCCAGCAGTTTCTTCCCCAGCGGGGGGGTGGACAATGAGCAGTTCTTC
CASSFFPSGGVDNEQFF
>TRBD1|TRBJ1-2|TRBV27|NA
TGTGCCAGCAGTACGACAGGGGTAGAGAGTAACTATGGCTACACCTTC
CASSTTGVESNYGYTF
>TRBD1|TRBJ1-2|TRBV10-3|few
TGTGCCATCAGGACCGGAGACAGGGTGGGTGGCTACACCTTC
CAIRTGDRVGGYTF
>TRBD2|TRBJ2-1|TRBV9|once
TGTGCCAGCAGCCCCCGACTAGCGGGGGGGCATGAGCAGTTCTTC
CASSPRLAGGHEQFF
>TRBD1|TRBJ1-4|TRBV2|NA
TGTGCCAGCAGAAACCGGGACAGGGGAAATGAAAAACTGTTTTTT
CASRNRDRGNEKLFF